This is a list of T cell receptor beta chains from one sample in a study of T cells in Graves' hyperthyroidism and ophthalmopathy. TCRdb re-called the multiplex PCR reads through MiXCR, storing one row per CDR3 protein. The data contain 100,000 to 140,000 distinct CDR3 sequences, about 15% of them singletons. Material for sequencing was blood. The source is a woman aged 45 to 65 with Graves' hyperthyroidism. Both conserved end residues are part of each CDR3.

j_gene,v_gene,CDR3aa
TRBJ2-1,TRBV10-3,CAISGPGRYNEQFF
TRBJ1-2,TRBV20-1,CSARSPNPYGYTF
TRBJ1-2,TRBV5-1,CASSLAGAPNYGYTF
TRBJ1-5,TRBV6-6,CASSYSGYTQPQHF
TRBJ2-5,TRBV7-9,CASSLRGEQETQYF
TRBJ1-2,TRBV6-1,CASRLDRTGYTF
TRBJ1-1,TRBV5-1,CASSLTLNTEAFF
TRBJ1-6,TRBV7-9,CASSFRDPIYSPLHF
TRBJ2-1,TRBV20-1,CSADWTSGRASYNEQFF
TRBJ1-3,TRBV4-2,CASSRGSTTYGNTIYF
TRBJ2-5,TRBV19,CASSRTAARETQYF
-,TRBV6-5,CASSYATEGYEQFF
TRBJ1-5,TRBV7-8,CASSQNRGREPQHF